Below are 8 T cell receptor beta chains sequenced from a single sample in a study of T cells in women clearing cervical HPV infection. The assay was immunoSEQ multiplex PCR, and TCRdb's table has in-frame clones only and misses some. The table lists 20,000 to 30,000 clones. The sequenced sample consisted of blood buffy coat. The origin of the receptors is a woman between 18 and 70 years old with a cervical HPV16 infection that either progressed to CIN3+ or cleared (not recorded which).

For this clone: The read is 3 residues too short to cover the CDR3 end, so that end is filled in from the germline J gene. J is TRBJ2-5 and V is TRBV14; perhaps TRBD2 as D (6 bases). The V end lost 2 bases, the J end lost 7 bases, and 20 bases lay between the germline ends. This CDR3 region has 16 residues. CDR1 and CDR2 (germline): SGHDN, FVKESK. The sequenced CDR3 bases are TGTGCCAGCAGCCAAAGTCCCCGCACTAGCTTAGGGACC. Translation: CASSQSPRTSLGT. In full, the CDR3 reads CASSQSPRTSLGTQYF. Using reference TRBV14 and TRBJ2-5 for the parts outside the CDR3, the full variable domain is EAGVTQFPSHSVIEKGQTVTLRCDPISGHDNLYWYRRVMGKEIKFLLHFVKESKQDESGMPNNRFLAERTGGTYSTLKVQPAELEDSGVYFCASSQSPRTSLGTQYFGPGTRLLVL.

Comment on this clone: The sequence runs out 3 residues before the end of the CDR3; the remainder is reconstructed from the germline J gene. The chain recombines TRBV5-1 with TRBJ2-2, with 7 bases that match TRBD2. Germline-derived CDR1 and CDR2 are SGHRS and YFSETQ. The CDR3 has 15 amino acids. V gave up 2 bases and J gave up 5 bases; unmatched junction bases: 6. The part of the CDR3 DNA that was read is TGCGCCAGCAGCTTCCAGCGGGGTAATACCGGGGAG. It is translated as CASSFQRGNTGE. The full CDR3 protein reads CASSFQRGNTGELFF.

Note on this clone: The sequenced fragment ends 3 residues before the CDR3 boundary, so the rest is inferred from the germline J gene. The V and J genes are TRBV5-1 and TRBJ2-1; 9 bases fit TRBD1. V shed 6 bases and J 0 bases; nucleotides not matched to a gene: 7. The length of the CDR3 is 16 residues. In germline, CDR1 is SGHRS, CDR2 YFSETQ. The CDR3 bases that were read are TGCGCCAGCAATTTACAGGGGGCTAGCTCCTACAATGAG. The encoded protein is CASNLQGASSYNE. The entire CDR3 reads CASNLQGASSYNEQFF. Based on the CDR3 plus reference TRBV5-1 and TRBJ2-1, the full variable domain is KAGVTQTPRYLIKTRGQQVTLSCSPISGHRSVSWYQQTPGQGLQFLFEYFSETQRNKGNFPGRFSGRQFSNSRSEMNVSTLELGDSALYLCASNLQGASSYNEQFFGPGTRLTVL.

About this clone: Coverage ceases 3 residues before the CDR3 finishes, and the germline J gene fills in the end. The rearrangement uses TRBV5-1 and TRBJ1-1; 9 bases map to TRBD1. Germline assignment: CDR1 SGHRS and CDR2 YFSETQ. CDR3 size: 13 residues. CDR3 region: CASSSGQGLTAFF. CDR3 bases read: TGCGCCAGCAGCTCGGGACAGGGCTTGACT.

Comments on this clone: The read ends 3 residues before the CDR3 terminus; that terminus is restored from the germline J gene. The rearrangement links TRBV29-1 to TRBJ1-5; D ambiguous. From germline, CDR1 is SQVTM and CDR2 ANQGSEA. Trimming left V 4 bases short and J 1 base short, with 8 bases between. The CDR3 runs to 13 residues. The DNA read from the CDR3 is TGCAGCGTTGGCGGTCAGAGCAATCAGCCC. Encoded protein: CSVGGQSNQP. The whole CDR3 sequence reads CSVGGQSNQPQHF.

To note about this clone: The CDR3 extends 3 residues past the end of the read, so its final part is completed from the germline J gene. The genes are TRBV20-1 and TRBJ1-5; perhaps TRBD1 as D (6 bases). The germline CDR1 and CDR2 sequences are DFQATT and SNEGSKA (reference sequence). The ends were cut back, 4 bases at V and 1 base at J, with 14 bases in the middle. This CDR3 is built from 15 residues. Partial CDR3 DNA: TGCAGTGCTACCTCTGGACAGCTAAGCAATCAGCCC. Its protein product is CSATSGQLSNQP. The whole CDR3 protein is CSATSGQLSNQPQHF.

The sequenced part of the CDR3 DNA is TGTGCCAGTAGCCGGACTAGCGAGGAGACG. Its translation is CASSRTSEET. The full CDR3 reads CASSRTSEETQYF. This chain joins TRBV19 and TRBJ2-3; 9 nucleotides agree with TRBD2. The read ends 3 residues before the CDR3 terminus; that terminus is restored from the germline J gene. In germline, CDR1 is LNHDA, CDR2 SQIVND (reference sequence). The CDR3 totals 13 residues.

Note on this clone: The CDR3 extends 3 residues past the end of the read, so its final part is completed from the germline J gene. The chain links TRBV7-8 to TRBJ2-2; 7 bases are shared with TRBD1. The J segment lost 6 bases and the V segment lost 3 bases, leaving 13 bases of the junction unmatched. The length of the CDR3 is 17 residues. Germline V gene lookup returns CDR1 SGHVS and CDR2 FQNEAQ. CDR3 bases read: TGTGCCAGCAGCTTGCGACCGAACAGGGGAACGTCCGGGGAG. It specifies CASSLRPNRGTSGE. The whole CDR3 reads CASSLRPNRGTSGELFF.